This paragraph reports one T cell receptor (beta chain). Antigen unknown. This specimen belongs to a study of T cells in Graves' hyperthyroidism and ophthalmopathy. Template material for amplifying TCR beta CDR3 regions consisted of RNA transcripts. During a first-round RT-PCR of the TCR CDR3, the HTBI primer set was used. Each CDR3 protein is one row after TCRdb ran MiXCR on the multiplex PCR reads. The sample has 600,000 to 700,000 distinct CDR3 sequences, 45% seen once. Study conclusions and caveats: Onset of ophthalmopathy came a median around 7.1 months after the model predicted it. Expanded thyroid clonotypes (above 0.001) were mostly also found in blood.

Uncontrolled infection, other autoimmune disease, pregnancy or lactation excluded patients. Clinical symptoms, serum thyroxine, TRAb, thyroid ultrasound and orbital computed tomography informed diagnoses. Germline CDR1 and CDR2: SGHTA and FQGNSA. The J segment lost 6 bases and the V segment lost 6 bases, leaving 11 bases of the junction unmatched. This CDR3 is built from 15 residues. The rearrangement joins TRBV7-2 to TRBJ1-2, with 9 bases aligning to TRBD1. The sequencing input was peripheral blood or thyroid tissue (not recorded which). The clonotype was recovered from an adult man with Graves' disease, either hyperthyroidism or ophthalmopathy (not recorded which). As DNA, the CDR3 is TGTGCCAGCAGGAGTACAGGGGGCATCGAAGATGGCTACACCTTC. This encodes CASRSTGGIEDGYTF.